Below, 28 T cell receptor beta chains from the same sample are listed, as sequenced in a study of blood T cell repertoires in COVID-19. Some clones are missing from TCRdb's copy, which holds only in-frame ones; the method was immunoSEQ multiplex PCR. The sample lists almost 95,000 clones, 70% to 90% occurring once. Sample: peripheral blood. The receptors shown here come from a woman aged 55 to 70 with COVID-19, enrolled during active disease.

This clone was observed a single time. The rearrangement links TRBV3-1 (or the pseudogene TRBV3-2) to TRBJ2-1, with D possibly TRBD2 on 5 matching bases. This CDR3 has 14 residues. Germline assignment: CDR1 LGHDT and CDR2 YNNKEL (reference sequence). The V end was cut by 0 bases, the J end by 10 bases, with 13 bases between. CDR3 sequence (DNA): TGTGCCAGCAGCCAAGACGAGCGGCTGGGGGAGCAGTTCTTC. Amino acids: CASSQDERLGEQFF.

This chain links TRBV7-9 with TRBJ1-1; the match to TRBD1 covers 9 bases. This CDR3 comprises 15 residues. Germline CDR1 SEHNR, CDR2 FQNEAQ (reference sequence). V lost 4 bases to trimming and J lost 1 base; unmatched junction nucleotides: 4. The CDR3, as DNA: TGTGCCAGCAGCTGGGGGGGACAGGGGAACACTGAAGCTTTCTTT. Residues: CASSWGGQGNTEAFF. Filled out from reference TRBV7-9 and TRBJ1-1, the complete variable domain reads DTGVSQNPRHKITKRGQNVTFRCDPISEHNRLYWYRQTLGQGPEFLTYFQNEAQLEKSRLLSDRFSAERPKGSFSTLEIQRTEQGDSAMYLCASSWGGQGNTEAFFGQGTRLTVV.

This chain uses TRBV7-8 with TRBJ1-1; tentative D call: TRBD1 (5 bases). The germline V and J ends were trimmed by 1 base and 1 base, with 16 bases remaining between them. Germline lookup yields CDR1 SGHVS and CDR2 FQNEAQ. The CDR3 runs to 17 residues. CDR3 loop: CASSLVDNARPNTEAFF. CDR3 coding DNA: TGTGCCAGCAGCTTAGTGGACAACGCACGACCGAACACTGAAGCTTTCTTT.

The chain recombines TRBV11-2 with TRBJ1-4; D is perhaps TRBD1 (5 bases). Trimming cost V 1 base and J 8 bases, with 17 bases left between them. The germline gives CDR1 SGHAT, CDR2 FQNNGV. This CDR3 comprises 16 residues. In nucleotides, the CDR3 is TGTGCCAGCAGCTTAGGAAGCCAGGGCCGGTGGGAAAAACTGTTTTTT. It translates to CASSLGSQGRWEKLFF.

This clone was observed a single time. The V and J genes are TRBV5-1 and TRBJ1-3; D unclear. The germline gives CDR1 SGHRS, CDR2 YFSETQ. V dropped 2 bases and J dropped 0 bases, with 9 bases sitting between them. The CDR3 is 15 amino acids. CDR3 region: CASSLEHLSGNTIYF. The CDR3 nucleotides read TGCGCCAGCAGCTTAGAACACCTCTCTGGAAACACCATATATTTT. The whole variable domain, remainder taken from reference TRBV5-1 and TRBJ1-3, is KAGVTQTPRYLIKTRGQQVTLSCSPISGHRSVSWYQQTPGQGLQFLFEYFSETQRNKGNFPGRFSGRQFSNSRSEMNVSTLELGDSALYLCASSLEHLSGNTIYFGEGSWLTVV.

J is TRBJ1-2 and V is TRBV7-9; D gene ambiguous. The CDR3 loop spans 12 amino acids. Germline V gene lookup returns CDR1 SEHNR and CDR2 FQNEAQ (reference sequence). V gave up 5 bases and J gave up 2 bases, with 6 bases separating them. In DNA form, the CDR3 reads TGTGCCAGCAGCGGGCAGAACTATGGCTACACCTTC. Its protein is CASSGQNYGYTF.

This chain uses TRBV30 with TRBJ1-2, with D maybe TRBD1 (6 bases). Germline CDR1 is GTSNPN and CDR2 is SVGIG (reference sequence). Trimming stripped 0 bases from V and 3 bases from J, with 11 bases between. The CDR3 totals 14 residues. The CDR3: CAWSVGRGDYGYTF. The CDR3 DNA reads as TGTGCCTGGAGTGTTGGCAGGGGAGACTATGGCTACACCTTC.

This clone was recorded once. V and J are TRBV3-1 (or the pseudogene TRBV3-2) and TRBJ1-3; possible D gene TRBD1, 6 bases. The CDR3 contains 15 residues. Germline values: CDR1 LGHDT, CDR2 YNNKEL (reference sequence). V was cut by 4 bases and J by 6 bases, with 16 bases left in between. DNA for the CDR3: TGTGCCAGCAGCCCTTGGGGGGGGCTTGAAAACACCATATATTTT. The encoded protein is CASSPWGGLENTIYF.

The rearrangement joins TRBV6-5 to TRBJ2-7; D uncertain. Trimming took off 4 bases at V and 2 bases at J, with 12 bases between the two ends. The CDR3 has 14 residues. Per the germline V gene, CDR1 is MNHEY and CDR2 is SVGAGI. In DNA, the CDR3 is TGTGCCAGCAGTTCTCAGTACAGAGCCTACGAGCAGTACTTC. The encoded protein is CASSSQYRAYEQYF.

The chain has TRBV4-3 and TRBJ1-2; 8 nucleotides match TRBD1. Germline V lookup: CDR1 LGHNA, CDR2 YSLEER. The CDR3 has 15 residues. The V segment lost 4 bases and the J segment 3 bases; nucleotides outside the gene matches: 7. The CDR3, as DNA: TGCGCCAGCAGCCGAGACAGGGGTTTTTACTATGGCTACACCTTC. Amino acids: CASSRDRGFYYGYTF.

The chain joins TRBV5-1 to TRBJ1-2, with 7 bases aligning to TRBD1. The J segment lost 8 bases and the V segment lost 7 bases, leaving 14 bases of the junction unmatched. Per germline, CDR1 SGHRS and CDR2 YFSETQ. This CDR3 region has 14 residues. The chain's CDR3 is CASSDSGQGEGYTF. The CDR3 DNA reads TGCGCCAGCTCCGACTCGGGCCAGGGGGAAGGCTACACCTTC.

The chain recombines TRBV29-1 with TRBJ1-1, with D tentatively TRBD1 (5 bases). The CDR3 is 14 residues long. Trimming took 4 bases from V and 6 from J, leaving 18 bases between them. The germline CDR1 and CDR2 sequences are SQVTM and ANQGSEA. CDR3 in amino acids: CSVVNPDTLAEAFF. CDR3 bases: TGCAGCGTTGTTAACCCGGACACCCTCGCTGAAGCTTTCTTT.

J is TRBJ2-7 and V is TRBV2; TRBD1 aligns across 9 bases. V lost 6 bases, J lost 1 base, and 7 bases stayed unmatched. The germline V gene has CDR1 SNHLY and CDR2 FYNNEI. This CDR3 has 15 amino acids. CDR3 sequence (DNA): TGTGCCAGCAGAGATGGACAGGGGCTTTCCTACGAGCAGTACTTC. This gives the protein CASRDGQGLSYEQYF.

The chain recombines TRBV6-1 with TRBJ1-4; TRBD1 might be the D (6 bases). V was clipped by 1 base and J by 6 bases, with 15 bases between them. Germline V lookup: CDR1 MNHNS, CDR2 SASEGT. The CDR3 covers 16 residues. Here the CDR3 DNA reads TGTGCCAGCAGTGAAGGCTACAGGGTAGGGGATGAAAAACTGTTTTTT. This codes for CASSEGYRVGDEKLFF.

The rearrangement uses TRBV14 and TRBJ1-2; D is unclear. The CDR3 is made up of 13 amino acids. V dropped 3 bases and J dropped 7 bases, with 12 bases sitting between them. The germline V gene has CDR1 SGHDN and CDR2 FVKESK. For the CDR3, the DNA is TGTGCCAGCAGCCAGGAGTCCGCACGTGGCTACACCTTC. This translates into CASSQESARGYTF.

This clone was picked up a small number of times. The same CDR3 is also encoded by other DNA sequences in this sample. CDR3 nucleotide sequence: TGTGCCAGCAGTTTTTCGGCTAGCGGGGCGCAAGAGACCCAGTACTTC. Protein: CASSFSASGAQETQYF. The V gene is TRBV28, the J gene TRBJ2-5; 9 bases align to TRBD2. Looked up from germline, CDR1 is MDHEN and CDR2 is SYDVKM. V shed 3 bases, J shed 2 bases, and the junction held 7 bases outside the gene matches. The CDR3 covers 16 residues.

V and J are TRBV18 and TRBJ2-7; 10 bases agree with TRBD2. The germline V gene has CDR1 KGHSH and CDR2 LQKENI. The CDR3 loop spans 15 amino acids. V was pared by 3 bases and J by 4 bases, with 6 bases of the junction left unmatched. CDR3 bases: TGTGCCAGCTCACCGGGGGCTAGCGGGGGATACGAGCAGTACTTC. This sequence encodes CASSPGASGGYEQYF.

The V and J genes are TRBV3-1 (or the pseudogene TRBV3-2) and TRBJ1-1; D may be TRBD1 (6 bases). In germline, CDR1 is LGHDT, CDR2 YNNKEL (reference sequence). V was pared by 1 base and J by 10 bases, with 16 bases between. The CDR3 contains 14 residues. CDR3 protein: CASSQGTGTLGAFF. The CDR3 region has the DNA TGTGCCAGCAGCCAAGGGACCGGGACACTCGGAGCTTTCTTT.

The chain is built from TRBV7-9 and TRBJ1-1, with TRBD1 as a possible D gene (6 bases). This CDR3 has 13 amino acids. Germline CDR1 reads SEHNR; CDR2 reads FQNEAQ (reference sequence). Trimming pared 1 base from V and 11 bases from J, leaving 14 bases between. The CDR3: CASSLGPQGTAFF. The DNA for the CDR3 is TGTGCCAGCAGCTTAGGGCCCCAGGGGACCGCTTTCTTT.

In DNA, the CDR3 is TGTGCCAGCAGCGCAACAGGGGTGCGGGGCTACACCTTC. As protein: CASSATGVRGYTF. The V call is TRBV7-2, the J call TRBJ1-2; 7 bases agree with TRBD1. Trimming cost V 5 bases and J 8 bases; bases outside gene matches: 8. CDR3 size: 13 residues. CDR1 SGHTA and CDR2 FQGNSA come from the germline V gene.

This chain's CDR3 is CASSLTVPSNTGELFF. In DNA form, the CDR3 reads TGTGCCAGCTCACTGACAGTTCCTTCGAACACCGGGGAGCTGTTTTTT. The rearrangement uses TRBV18 and TRBJ2-2; a possible D gene is TRBD1 (5 bases). V was shortened by 4 bases and J by 0 bases, with 12 bases between the two germline ends. Germline V CDR1 and CDR2: KGHSH, LQKENI. The CDR3 loop spans 16 amino acids.

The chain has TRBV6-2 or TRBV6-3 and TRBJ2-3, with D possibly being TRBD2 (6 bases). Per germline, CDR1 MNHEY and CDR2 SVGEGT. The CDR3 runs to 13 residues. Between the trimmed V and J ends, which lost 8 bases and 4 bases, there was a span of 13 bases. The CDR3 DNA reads TGTGCCAGCCGCCTGGGAGGTTCAGATACGCAGTATTTT. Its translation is CASRLGGSDTQYF.

CDR3 sequence reads: CASSSQQGFNQYEQYF. The CDR3, as DNA: TGTGCCAGCAGTTCCCAACAGGGTTTTAACCAGTACGAGCAGTACTTC. V usage is TRBV27 and J usage is TRBJ2-7, with D perhaps TRBD1 (6 bases). Germline V gene lookup returns CDR1 MNHEY and CDR2 SMNVEV (reference sequence). The V end lost 4 bases, the J end lost 4 bases, and 20 bases lay between the germline ends. This CDR3 contains 16 residues.

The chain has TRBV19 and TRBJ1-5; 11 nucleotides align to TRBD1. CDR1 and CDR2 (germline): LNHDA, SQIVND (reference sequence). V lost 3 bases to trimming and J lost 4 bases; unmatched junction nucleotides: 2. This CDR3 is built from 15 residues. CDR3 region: CASSMDRGRNQPQHF. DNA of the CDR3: TGTGCCAGTAGTATGGACAGGGGGCGGAATCAGCCCCAGCATTTT. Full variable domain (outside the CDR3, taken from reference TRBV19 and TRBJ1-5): DGGITQSPKYLFRKEGQNVTLSCEQNLNHDAMYWYRQDPGQGLRLIYYSQIVNDFQKGDIAEGYSVSREKKESFPLTVTSAQKNPTAFYLCASSMDRGRNQPQHFGDGTRLSIL.

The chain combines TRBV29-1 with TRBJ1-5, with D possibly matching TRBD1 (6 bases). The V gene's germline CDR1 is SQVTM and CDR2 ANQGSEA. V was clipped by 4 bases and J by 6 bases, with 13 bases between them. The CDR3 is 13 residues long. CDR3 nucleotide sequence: TGCAGCGTTGGACCAGGGGTGGGTCAGCCCCAGCATTTT. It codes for CSVGPGVGQPQHF.

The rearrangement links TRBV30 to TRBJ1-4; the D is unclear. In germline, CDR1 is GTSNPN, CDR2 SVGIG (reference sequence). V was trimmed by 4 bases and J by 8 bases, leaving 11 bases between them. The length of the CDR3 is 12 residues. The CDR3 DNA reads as TGTGCCTGGAACTCCCGGGAGGAAAAACTGTTTTTT. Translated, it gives CAWNSREEKLFF.

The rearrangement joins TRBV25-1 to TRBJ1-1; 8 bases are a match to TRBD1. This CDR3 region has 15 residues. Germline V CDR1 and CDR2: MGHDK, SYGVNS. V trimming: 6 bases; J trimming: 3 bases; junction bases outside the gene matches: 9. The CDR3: CASSARQGPYTEAFF. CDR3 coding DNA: TGTGCCAGCAGCGCTAGACAGGGGCCCTACACTGAAGCTTTCTTT.

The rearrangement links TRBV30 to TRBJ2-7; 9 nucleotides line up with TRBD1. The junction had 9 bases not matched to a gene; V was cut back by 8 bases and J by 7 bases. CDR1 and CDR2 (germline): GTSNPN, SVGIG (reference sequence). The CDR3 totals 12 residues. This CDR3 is CAHTTGGREQYF. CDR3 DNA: TGTGCCCACACAACAGGGGGCCGGGAGCAGTACTTC.